This TCR beta chain stems from a study of preoperative IRX-2 immunotherapy in early breast cancer. Treatment reported: preoperative locoregional IRX-2 cytokine immunotherapy. Preoperative locoregional IRX-2 cytokine immunotherapy was tested in the phase Ib source study. This clone was found once. Profiling relied on immunoSEQ multiplex PCR, and the TCRdb table lists in-frame clones only, not all of them. The profile shows roughly 2,000 clones, about 81% of them singletons. The receptor was derived from a human donor with breast cancer. Sample: tumor tissue, taken before IRX-2 immunotherapy.

The CDR3 bases are TGTGCCAGCAGTGACTTGGGGGGGGGCACAGATACGCAGTATTTT. It translates to CASSDLGGGTDTQYF. The chain is built from TRBV6-8 and TRBJ2-3, with TRBD2 matching 7 bases. V lost 5 bases and J lost 1; bases outside the gene matches: 6. The CDR3 is 15 residues long. From germline, CDR1 is MNHGY and CDR2 SAAAGT.